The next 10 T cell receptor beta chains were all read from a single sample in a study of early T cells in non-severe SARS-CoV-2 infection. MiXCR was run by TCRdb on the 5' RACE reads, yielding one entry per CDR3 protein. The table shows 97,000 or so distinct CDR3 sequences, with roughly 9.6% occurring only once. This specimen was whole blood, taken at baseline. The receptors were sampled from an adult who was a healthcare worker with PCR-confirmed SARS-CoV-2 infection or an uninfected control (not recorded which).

CDR3: CASSLESAATDTQYF. The CDR3 nucleotides read TGTGCCAGCAGCCTGGAATCGGCGGCCACAGATACGCAGTATTTT. This chain connects TRBV9 to TRBJ2-3; D not resolved. Per germline, CDR1 SGDLS and CDR2 YYNGEE. Trimming cost V 4 bases and J 2 bases, with 14 bases left between them. CDR3 length equals 15 residues. The variable domain in full, completed from reference TRBV9 and TRBJ2-3, reads DSGVTQTPKHLITATGQRVTLRCSPRSGDLSVYWYQQSLDQGLQFLIQYYNGEERAKGNILERFSAQQFPDLHSELNLSSLELGDSALYFCASSLESAATDTQYFGPGTRLTVL.

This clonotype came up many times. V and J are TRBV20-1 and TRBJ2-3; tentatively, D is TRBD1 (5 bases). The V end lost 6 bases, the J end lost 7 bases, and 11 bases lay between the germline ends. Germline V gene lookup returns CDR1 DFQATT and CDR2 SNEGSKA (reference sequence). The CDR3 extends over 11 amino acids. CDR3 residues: CSAKSGNTQYF. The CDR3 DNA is TGCAGTGCAAAATCAGGGAATACGCAGTATTTT.

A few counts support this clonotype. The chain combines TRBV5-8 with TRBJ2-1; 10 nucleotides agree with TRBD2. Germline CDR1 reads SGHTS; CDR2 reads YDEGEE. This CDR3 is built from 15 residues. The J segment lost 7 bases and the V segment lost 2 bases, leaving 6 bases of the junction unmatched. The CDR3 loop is CASSFLAGDGNEQFF. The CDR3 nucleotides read TGTGCCAGCAGCTTTCTAGCGGGAGATGGGAATGAGCAGTTCTTC.

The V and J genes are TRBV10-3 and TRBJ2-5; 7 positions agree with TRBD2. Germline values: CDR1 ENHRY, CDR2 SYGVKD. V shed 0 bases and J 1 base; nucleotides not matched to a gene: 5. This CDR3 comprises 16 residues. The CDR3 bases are TGTGCCATCAGTGAGTCAACGGCTAGCGGCCAAGAGACCCAGTACTTC. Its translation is CAISESTASGQETQYF.

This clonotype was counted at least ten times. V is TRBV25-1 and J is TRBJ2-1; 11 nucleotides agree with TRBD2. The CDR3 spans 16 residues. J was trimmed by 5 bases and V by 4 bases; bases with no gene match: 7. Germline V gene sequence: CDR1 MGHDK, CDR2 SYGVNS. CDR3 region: CASSGSSGGFNNEQFF. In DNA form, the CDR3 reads TGTGCCAGCAGTGGATCTAGCGGGGGGTTCAACAATGAGCAGTTCTTC.

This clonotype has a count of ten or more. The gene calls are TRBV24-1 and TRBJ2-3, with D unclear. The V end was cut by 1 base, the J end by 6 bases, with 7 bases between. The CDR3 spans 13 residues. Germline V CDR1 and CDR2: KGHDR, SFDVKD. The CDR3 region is CATSDLERDTQYF. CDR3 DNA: TGTGCCACCAGTGATTTAGAGAGGGATACGCAGTATTTT.

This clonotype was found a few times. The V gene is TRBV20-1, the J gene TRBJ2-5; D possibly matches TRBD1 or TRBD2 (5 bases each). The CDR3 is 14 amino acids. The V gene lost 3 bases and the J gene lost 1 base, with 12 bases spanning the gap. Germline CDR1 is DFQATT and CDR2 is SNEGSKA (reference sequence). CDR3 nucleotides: TGCAGTGCTAGTAATGAGGGACGCCAAGAGACCCAGTACTTC. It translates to CSASNEGRQETQYF.

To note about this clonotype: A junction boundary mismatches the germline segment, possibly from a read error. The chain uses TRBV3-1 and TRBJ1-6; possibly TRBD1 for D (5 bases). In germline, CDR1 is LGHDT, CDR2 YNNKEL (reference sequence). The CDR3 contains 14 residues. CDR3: CASSPRDGNSSLHF. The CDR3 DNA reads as TGTGCCAGCAGCCCTCGGGACGGCAATTCATCCCTCCACTTT.

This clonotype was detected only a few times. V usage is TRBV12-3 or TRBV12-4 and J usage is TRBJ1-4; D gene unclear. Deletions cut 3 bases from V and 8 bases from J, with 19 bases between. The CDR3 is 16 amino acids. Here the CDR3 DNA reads TGTGCCAGCAGTTTCGGAGCCGGGCGGAATCCCGAAAAACTGTTTTTT. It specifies CASSFGAGRNPEKLFF.

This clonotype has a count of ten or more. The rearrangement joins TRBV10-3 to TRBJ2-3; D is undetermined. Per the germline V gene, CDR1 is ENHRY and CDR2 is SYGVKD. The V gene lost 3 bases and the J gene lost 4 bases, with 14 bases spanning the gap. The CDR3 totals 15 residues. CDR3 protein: CAISDVVSSSDTQYF. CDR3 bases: TGTGCCATCAGTGATGTGGTCAGTAGTTCAGATACGCAGTATTTT.